The 26 T cell receptor beta chains below come from one sample, sequenced in a study of blood T cell repertoires in COVID-19. The protocol was immunoSEQ multiplex PCR, while the TCRdb copy is restricted to in-frame clones and leaves out a portion. The sample yields roughly 250,000 clones, 87% seen once. The source material was PBMCs or T cells enriched from blood (not recorded which). The receptors come from a young woman with acute COVID-19.

This clone has only a few counts. CDR3 bases: TGCAGCGTTGAAGATAGGGGGAGCGAGACCCAGTACTTC. This translates into CSVEDRGSETQYF. This chain connects TRBV29-1 to TRBJ2-5; possible D gene TRBD1, 6 bases. The CDR3 loop spans 13 amino acids. CDR1 is SQVTM, CDR2 ANQGSEA, per germline. Deletions cut 0 bases from V and 5 bases from J, with 10 bases between.

This clone appeared once. J is TRBJ1-1 and V is TRBV9; maybe TRBD1 (6 bases). The CDR3 runs to 15 residues. Germline CDR1 and CDR2: SGDLS and YYNGEE. V lost 4 bases and J lost 2, with 15 bases in between. The CDR3 reads CASSPQTGINTEAFF. The DNA of the CDR3 is TGTGCCAGCAGCCCACAAACAGGGATCAACACTGAAGCTTTCTTT.

The chain has TRBV19 and TRBJ1-3; perhaps TRBD1 as D (5 bases). Germline lookup yields CDR1 LNHDA and CDR2 SQIVND (reference sequence). The CDR3 length is 15 residues. Trimming took 4 bases from V and 2 from J, leaving 12 bases between them. The CDR3 region has the DNA TGTGCCAGTAGTACCGGCGGGGGAGCTGGAAACACCATATATTTT. Amino acid sequence: CASSTGGGAGNTIYF.

This chain connects TRBV12-5 to TRBJ2-1; 10 bases agree with TRBD2. Germline V gene sequence: CDR1 LGHNT, CDR2 FRNRAP. The CDR3 has 16 residues. The trim removed 1 base at V and 8 bases at J, leaving 8 bases unmatched. CDR3 sequence (DNA): TGTGCTAGTGGTTTGGCAGCGGGGGGGCCTTGGTATGAGCAGTTCTTC. Its protein product is CASGLAAGGPWYEQFF.

This clone was seen just once. The V call is TRBV2, the J call TRBJ2-2; no definite D call. CDR3 length equals 13 residues. The germline CDR1 and CDR2 sequences are SNHLY and FYNNEI. V lost 0 bases, J lost 4 bases, and 3 bases lay in between. The CDR3 protein is CASSEARTGELFF. The CDR3 coding sequence is TGTGCCAGCAGTGAAGCCCGCACCGGGGAGCTGTTTTTT.

The V call is TRBV19, the J call TRBJ1-5; no reliable D call. Between the trimmed V and J ends, which lost 2 bases and 3 bases, there was a span of 8 bases. Germline V gene data show CDR1 as LNHDA and CDR2 as SQIVND (reference sequence). The length of the CDR3 is 14 residues. CDR3 coding DNA: TGTGCCAGTAGTATATTTGACACCAATCAGCCCCAGCATTTT. It specifies CASSIFDTNQPQHF. The full variable domain, rest sourced from reference TRBV19 and TRBJ1-5, is DGGITQSPKYLFRKEGQNVTLSCEQNLNHDAMYWYRQDPGQGLRLIYYSQIVNDFQKGDIAEGYSVSREKKESFPLTVTSAQKNPTAFYLCASSIFDTNQPQHFGDGTRLSIL.

The chain combines TRBV5-1 with TRBJ2-3, with D perhaps matching TRBD1 (6 bases). The CDR3 has 16 amino acids. V lost 4 bases and J lost 1, with 16 bases in between. Germline lookup yields CDR1 SGHRS and CDR2 YFSETQ. The CDR3 here is CASSLLDRLGTDTQYF. In DNA, the CDR3 is TGCGCCAGCAGCCTACTTGACAGGCTGGGCACAGATACGCAGTATTTT.

This clone occurred once. This sequence joins TRBV5-1 and TRBJ2-3; D might be TRBD1 (6 bases). Germline values: CDR1 SGHRS, CDR2 YFSETQ. This CDR3 has 16 residues. Trimming removed 6 bases at V and 3 bases at J, with 20 bases between. This CDR3 reads CASTQPTGRGTDTQYF. DNA of the CDR3: TGCGCCAGCACCCAACCGACAGGCAGAGGGACAGATACGCAGTATTTT.

The chain employs TRBV11-2 and TRBJ1-2; 7 positions match TRBD1. Germline CDR1 and CDR2: SGHAT and FQNNGV. This CDR3 has 17 residues. Unmatched junction bases numbered 8, after V lost 1 base and J lost 0 bases. The CDR3 here is CASSLVHRGRTNYGYTF. CDR3 DNA: TGTGCCAGCAGCTTAGTTCACAGGGGAAGAACTAACTATGGCTACACCTTC.

The chain joins TRBV14 to TRBJ1-6; 9 nucleotides agree with TRBD1. The CDR3 loop spans 14 amino acids. CDR1 and CDR2 from the germline V gene are SGHDN and FVKESK. J lost 10 bases, V lost 6 bases, and 7 bases had no gene match. CDR3 coding DNA: TGTGCCAGCAGTCCCGGGACAGGGAGGTCACCCCTCCACTTT. It encodes CASSPGTGRSPLHF.

V usage is TRBV18 and J usage is TRBJ1-1; TRBD1 matches at 9 bases. The CDR3 is made up of 14 amino acids. Germline V gives CDR1 KGHSH, CDR2 LQKENI. With V trimmed by 6 bases and J by 3 bases, 5 bases remained unmatched. The CDR3 here is CASSLTGGDTEAFF. The CDR3 DNA is TGTGCCAGCTCGCTGACAGGGGGGGACACTGAAGCTTTCTTT.

The rearrangement uses TRBV6-5 and TRBJ2-2; D might be TRBD1 (6 bases). This CDR3 is built from 12 residues. V lost 11 bases to trimming and J lost 4 bases, with 11 bases between them. Germline values: CDR1 MNHEY, CDR2 SVGAGI. The CDR3 sequence: CAGTGPTGELFF. CDR3 nucleotides: TGTGCCGGTACAGGGCCCACCGGGGAGCTGTTTTTT.

The rearrangement links TRBV21-1 to TRBJ2-5; the D call of TRBD1 is as the table states it, not checked on the DNA. TRBV21-1 is assigned pseudogene status. The CDR3 covers 12 residues. CDR3 protein: CASSKHPETQYF. The CDR3 bases are TGTGCCAGCAGCAAACATCCAGAGACCCAGTACTTC.

This chain joins TRBV7-2 and TRBJ1-2; D possibly corresponds to TRBD1 (5 bases). Germline CDR1 is SGHTA and CDR2 is FQGNSA. V lost 1 base and J 4 bases, leaving 10 bases between the germline ends. The CDR3 loop spans 14 amino acids. CDR3 in amino acids: CASSLDRPLYGYTF. The CDR3 nucleotides are TGTGCCAGCAGCTTAGACAGGCCCCTCTATGGCTACACCTTC.

As regards this clone: The sample contains more than one DNA sequence encoding this CDR3. This rearrangement joins TRBV19 to TRBJ1-1, with D perhaps TRBD1 (6 bases). Trimming took 4 bases from V and 0 from J, leaving 12 bases between them. Germline assignment: CDR1 LNHDA and CDR2 SQIVND (reference sequence). This CDR3 comprises 15 residues. CDR3 residues: CASSTPDSLNTEAFF. The CDR3 region has the DNA TGTGCCAGTAGTACGCCGGACAGCTTGAACACTGAAGCTTTCTTT.

This rearrangement joins TRBV28 to TRBJ2-3, with 8 bases aligning to TRBD1. The V gene end was trimmed by 2 bases and the J gene end by 4 bases; junction bases not matched to a gene: 11. The CDR3 is 17 residues long. Germline V lookup: CDR1 MDHEN, CDR2 SYDVKM. The DNA of the CDR3 is TGTGCCAGCAGTTTAATCTCGGCAGGGGGCGTTTCAGATACGCAGTATTTT. Its protein product is CASSLISAGGVSDTQYF.

This clone occurred once. The CDR3 DNA is TGCGCCAGCAGTGAGTCGCTCTGGGGCCCAGATCTGGGGACAGGCCCGTATAGCAATCAGCCCCAGCATTTT. This sequence encodes CASSESLWGPDLGTGPYSNQPQHF. The chain employs TRBV10-1 and TRBJ1-5; 8 positions match TRBD1. With V trimmed by 0 bases and J by 0 bases, 25 bases remained unmatched. Germline assignment: CDR1 WNHNN and CDR2 SYGVQD (reference sequence). The CDR3 runs 24 residues.

V gene TRBV7-2 combines with J gene TRBJ1-2; D call uncertain. Per the germline V gene, CDR1 is SGHTA and CDR2 is FQGNSA. V lost 3 bases to trimming and J lost 5 bases, with 16 bases between them. This CDR3 is built from 15 residues. The DNA for the CDR3 is TGTGCCAGCAGCTTCACCACAATCGGGGAATATGGCTACACCTTC. Its translation is CASSFTTIGEYGYTF. The complete variable domain, with remaining parts taken from reference TRBV7-2 and TRBJ1-2, reads GAGVSQSPSNKVTEKGKDVELRCDPISGHTALYWYRQSLGQGLEFLIYFQGNSAPDKSGLPSDRFSAERTGGSVSTLTIQRTQQEDSAVYLCASSFTTIGEYGYTFGSGTRLTVV.

V usage is TRBV30 and J usage is TRBJ2-3, with D uncertain. Germline CDR1 reads GTSNPN; CDR2 reads SVGIG (reference sequence). With 2 bases removed from V and 4 bases from J, the gap between germline ends came to 7 bases. The CDR3 totals 12 residues. CDR3 amino acids: CAWSPLADTQYF. The CDR3 bases are TGTGCCTGGAGTCCCCTAGCAGATACGCAGTATTTT.

The CDR3 spells CASSGTGSGNTIYF. CDR3 DNA: TGTGCCAGCAGCGGGACAGGCTCTGGAAACACCATATATTTT. The V and J genes are TRBV9 and TRBJ1-3; TRBD1 agrees at 7 bases. This CDR3 has 14 amino acids. V lost 3 bases and J lost 0; bases outside the gene matches: 0. Germline V gene lookup returns CDR1 SGDLS and CDR2 YYNGEE.

Written as DNA, the CDR3 is TGTGCCAGCAGCGTGAGTTCAGGGGGAATCTTCGATACGCAGTATTTT. The encoded protein is CASSVSSGGIFDTQYF. The rearrangement links TRBV9 to TRBJ2-3; 7 bases agree with TRBD1. The CDR3 sequence is 16 residues long. Germline V gene sequence: CDR1 SGDLS, CDR2 YYNGEE. The V segment lost 2 bases and the J segment 6 bases; nucleotides outside the gene matches: 12.

CDR3 DNA sequence: TGCGCCAGCAGCCAACAGACAGGGAACTTCGGTGAAAAACTGTTTTTT. Amino acids: CASSQQTGNFGEKLFF. The rearrangement uses TRBV4-1 and TRBJ1-4; 7 bases align to TRBD1. There are 16 residues in the CDR3. CDR1 MGHRA and CDR2 YSYEKL come from the germline V gene. Unmatched junction bases numbered 10, after V lost 2 bases and J lost 7 bases.

This clone was seen only a few times. The chain has TRBV11-2 and TRBJ2-7, with a possible D match to TRBD2 (6 bases). This CDR3 spans 18 amino acids. Germline CDR1 reads SGHAT; CDR2 reads FQNNGV. V dropped 2 bases and J dropped 4 bases, with 24 bases sitting between them. In DNA form, the CDR3 reads TGTGCCAGCAGCTTATCCGGCGGAGGGTTTGGGATCTCGTACGAGCAGTACTTC. Amino acids: CASSLSGGGFGISYEQYF.

V gene TRBV7-6 combines with J gene TRBJ2-5; 10 bases agree with TRBD2. The CDR3 extends over 16 amino acids. V dropped 5 bases and J dropped 2; count of bases not matched to a gene: 8. Germline assignment: CDR1 SGHVS and CDR2 FNYEAQ. As DNA, the CDR3 is TGTGCCAGCAGCGATTTCCTAGCGGGGGAGCAAGAGACCCAGTACTTC. It translates to CASSDFLAGEQETQYF. Based on the CDR3 plus reference TRBV7-6 and TRBJ2-5, the full variable domain is GAGVSQSPRYKVTKRGQDVALRCDPISGHVSLYWYRQALGQGPEFLTYFNYEAQQDKSGLPNDRFSAERPEGSISTLTIQRTEQRDSAMYRCASSDFLAGEQETQYFGPGTRLLVL.

The rearrangement joins TRBV23-1 to TRBJ1-1, with TRBD1 as a possible D gene (6 bases). TRBV23-1 is an ORF for which the function is uncertain. The length of the CDR3 is 13 residues. V shed 4 bases and J shed 5 bases, with 11 bases lying between them. CDR3 nucleotide sequence: TGCGCCAGCAGTCGCCACAGGGAGACTGAAGCTTTCTTT. Translation: CASSRHRETEAFF.

The chain recombines TRBV19 with TRBJ1-1; a weak D match, TRBD1 (5 bases). The CDR3 is made up of 15 amino acids. CDR1 is LNHDA and CDR2 is SQIVND in the germline V gene (reference sequence). The germline V and J ends were trimmed by 7 bases and 0 bases, with 15 bases remaining between them. As DNA, the CDR3 is TGTGCCAGTATGGGGCAGGTAAGCATGAACACTGAAGCTTTCTTT. Protein sequence: CASMGQVSMNTEAFF.